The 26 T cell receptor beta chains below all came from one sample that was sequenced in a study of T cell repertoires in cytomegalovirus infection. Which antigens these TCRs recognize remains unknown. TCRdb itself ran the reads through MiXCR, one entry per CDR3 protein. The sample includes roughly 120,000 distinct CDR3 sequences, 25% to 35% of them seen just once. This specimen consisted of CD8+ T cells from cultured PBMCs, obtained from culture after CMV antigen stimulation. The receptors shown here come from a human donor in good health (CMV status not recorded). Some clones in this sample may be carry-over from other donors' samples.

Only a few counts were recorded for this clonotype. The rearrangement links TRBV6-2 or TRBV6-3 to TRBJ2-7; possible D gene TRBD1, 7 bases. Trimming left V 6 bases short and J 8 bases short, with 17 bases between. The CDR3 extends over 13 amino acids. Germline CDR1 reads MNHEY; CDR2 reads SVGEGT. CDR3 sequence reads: CASSPGGDSKQYF. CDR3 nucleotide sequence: TGTGCCAGCAGCCCCGGAGGGGACAGTAAGCAGTACTTC.

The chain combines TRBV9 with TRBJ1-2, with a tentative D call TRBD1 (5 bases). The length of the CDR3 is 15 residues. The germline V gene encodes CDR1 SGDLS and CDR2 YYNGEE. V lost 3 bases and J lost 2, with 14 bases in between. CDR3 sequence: CASSDDSPRNYGYTF. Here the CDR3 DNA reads TGTGCCAGCAGCGACGACAGCCCGAGGAACTATGGCTACACCTTC.

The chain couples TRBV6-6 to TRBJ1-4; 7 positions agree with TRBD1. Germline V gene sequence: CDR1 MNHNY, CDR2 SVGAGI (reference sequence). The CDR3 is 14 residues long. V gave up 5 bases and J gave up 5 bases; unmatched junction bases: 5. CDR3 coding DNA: TGTGCCAGCAGTGACAGGGAGGAAAATGAAAAACTGTTTTTT. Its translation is CASSDREENEKLFF.

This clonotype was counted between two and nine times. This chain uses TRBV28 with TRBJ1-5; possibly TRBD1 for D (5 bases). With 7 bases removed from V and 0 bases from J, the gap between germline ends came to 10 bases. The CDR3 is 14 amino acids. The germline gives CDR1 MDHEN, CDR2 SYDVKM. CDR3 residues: CASTLRGSNQPQHF. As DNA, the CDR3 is TGTGCCAGCACTCTTAGGGGTAGCAATCAGCCCCAGCATTTT.

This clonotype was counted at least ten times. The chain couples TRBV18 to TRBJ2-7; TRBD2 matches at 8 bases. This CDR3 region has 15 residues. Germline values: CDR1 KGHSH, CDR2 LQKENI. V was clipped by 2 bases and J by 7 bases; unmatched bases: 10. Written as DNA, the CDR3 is TGTGCCAGCTCACCAGCCGGGGGGGCTGTGGATGAGCAGTACTTC. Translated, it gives CASSPAGGAVDEQYF. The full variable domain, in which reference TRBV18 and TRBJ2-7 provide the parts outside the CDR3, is NAGVMQNPRHLVRRRGQEARLRCSPMKGHSHVYWYRQLPEEGLKFMVYLQKENIIDESGMPKERFSAEFPKEGPSILRIQQVVRGDSAAYFCASSPAGGAVDEQYFGPGTRLTVT.

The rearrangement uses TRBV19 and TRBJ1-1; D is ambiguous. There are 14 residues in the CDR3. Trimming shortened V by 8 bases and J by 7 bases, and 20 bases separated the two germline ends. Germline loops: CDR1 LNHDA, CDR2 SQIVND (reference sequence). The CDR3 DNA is TGTGCCAGTTCCACGAGCCCGTTTCCCGATGAAGCTTTCTTT. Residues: CASSTSPFPDEAFF.

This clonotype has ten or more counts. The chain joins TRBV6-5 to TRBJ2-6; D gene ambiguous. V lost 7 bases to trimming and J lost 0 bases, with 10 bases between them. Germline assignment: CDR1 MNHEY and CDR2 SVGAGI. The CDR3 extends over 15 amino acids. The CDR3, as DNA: TGTGCCAGCACCTACAGTATCTCTGGGGCCAACGTCCTGACTTTC. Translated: CASTYSISGANVLTF.

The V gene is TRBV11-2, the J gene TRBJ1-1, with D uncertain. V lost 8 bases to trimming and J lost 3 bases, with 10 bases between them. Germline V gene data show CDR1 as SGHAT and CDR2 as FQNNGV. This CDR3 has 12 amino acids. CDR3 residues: CASRHFDTEAFF. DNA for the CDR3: TGTGCCAGCCGCCATTTTGACACTGAAGCTTTCTTT.

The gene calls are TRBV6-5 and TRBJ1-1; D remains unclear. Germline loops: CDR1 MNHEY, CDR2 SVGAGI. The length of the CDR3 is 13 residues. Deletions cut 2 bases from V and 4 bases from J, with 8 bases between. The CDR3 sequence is CASSYGRATEAFF. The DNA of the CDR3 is TGTGCCAGCAGTTACGGAAGGGCCACTGAAGCTTTCTTT.

The CDR3 DNA sequence: TGTGCCAGCAGCTTCTTGGCAGGGGGTGAGGGCACTGAAGCTTTCTTT. It specifies CASSFLAGGEGTEAFF. J is TRBJ1-1 and V is TRBV7-9; 7 nucleotides agree with TRBD1. CDR3 size: 16 residues. After removal of 3 bases from V and 4 bases from J, the junction contained 11 bases not matched to a gene. The V gene's germline CDR1 is SEHNR and CDR2 FQNEAQ (reference sequence).

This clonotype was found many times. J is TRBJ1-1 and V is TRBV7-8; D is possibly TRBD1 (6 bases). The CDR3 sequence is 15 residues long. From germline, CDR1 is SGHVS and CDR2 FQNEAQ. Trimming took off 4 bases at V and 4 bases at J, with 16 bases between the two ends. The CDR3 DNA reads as TGTGCCAGCAGCTCGGACGCCGGGGGCGGCACTGAAGCTTTCTTT. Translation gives CASSSDAGGGTEAFF.

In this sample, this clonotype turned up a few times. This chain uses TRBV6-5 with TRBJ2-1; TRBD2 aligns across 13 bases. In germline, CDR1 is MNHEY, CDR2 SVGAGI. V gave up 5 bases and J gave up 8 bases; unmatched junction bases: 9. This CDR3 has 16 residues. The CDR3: CASSPRLAGGTYEQFF. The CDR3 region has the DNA TGTGCCAGCAGTCCAAGACTAGCGGGGGGTACCTATGAGCAGTTCTTC.

CDR3 amino acids: CASSRPGTGMDTEAFF. In DNA, the CDR3 is TGTGCCAGCAGCCGTCCCGGGACAGGCATGGACACTGAAGCTTTCTTT. The chain links TRBV7-9 to TRBJ1-1; 8 positions match TRBD1. The CDR3 is made up of 16 amino acids. The V gene end was trimmed by 5 bases and the J gene end by 3 bases; junction bases not matched to a gene: 11. Germline V lookup: CDR1 SEHNR, CDR2 FQNEAQ (reference sequence).

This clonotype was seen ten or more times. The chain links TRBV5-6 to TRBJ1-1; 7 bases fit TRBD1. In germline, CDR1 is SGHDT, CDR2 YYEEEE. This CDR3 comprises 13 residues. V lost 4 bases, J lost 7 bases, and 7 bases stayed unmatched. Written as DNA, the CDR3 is TGTGCCAGCAGCGCAGGGACAGTTCATGAAGCTTTCTTT. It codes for CASSAGTVHEAFF.

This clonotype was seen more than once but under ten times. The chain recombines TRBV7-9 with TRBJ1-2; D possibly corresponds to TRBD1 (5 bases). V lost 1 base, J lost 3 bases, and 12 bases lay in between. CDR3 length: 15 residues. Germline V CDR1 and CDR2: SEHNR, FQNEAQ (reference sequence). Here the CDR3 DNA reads TGTGCCAGCAGCTTAGGGGCAGGGAGTTACTATGGCTACACCTTC. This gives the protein CASSLGAGSYYGYTF. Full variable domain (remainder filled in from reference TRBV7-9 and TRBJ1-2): DTGVSQNPRHKITKRGQNVTFRCDPISEHNRLYWYRQTLGQGPEFLTYFQNEAQLEKSRLLSDRFSAERPKGSFSTLEIQRTEQGDSAMYLCASSLGAGSYYGYTFGSGTRLTVV.

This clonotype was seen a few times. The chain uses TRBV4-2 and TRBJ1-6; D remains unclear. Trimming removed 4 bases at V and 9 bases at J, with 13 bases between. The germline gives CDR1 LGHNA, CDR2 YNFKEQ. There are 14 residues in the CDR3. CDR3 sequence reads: CASSLRGSGSPLHF. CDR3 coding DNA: TGTGCCAGCAGCCTGCGGGGTTCCGGTTCACCCCTCCACTTT.

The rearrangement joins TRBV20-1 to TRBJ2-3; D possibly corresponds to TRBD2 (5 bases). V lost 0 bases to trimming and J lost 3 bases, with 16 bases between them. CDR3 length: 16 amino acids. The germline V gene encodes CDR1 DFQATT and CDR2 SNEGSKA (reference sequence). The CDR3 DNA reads TGCAGTGCTAGAGATTACACGGGATGGGAGACAGATACGCAGTATTTT. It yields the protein CSARDYTGWETDTQYF.

As DNA, the CDR3 is TGTGCCAGCAGTTTAGGGGCAGGGGCAGGGAACTATGGCTACACCTTC. This gives the protein CASSLGAGAGNYGYTF. The rearrangement links TRBV27 to TRBJ1-2, with D possibly matching TRBD1 (6 bases). CDR3 size: 16 residues. V shed 2 bases and J shed 2 bases, with 15 bases lying between them. Germline loops: CDR1 MNHEY, CDR2 SMNVEV (reference sequence).

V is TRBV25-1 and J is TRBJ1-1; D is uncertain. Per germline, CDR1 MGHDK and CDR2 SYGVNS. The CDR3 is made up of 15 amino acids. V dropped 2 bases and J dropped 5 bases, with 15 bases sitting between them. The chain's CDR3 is CASSELLGGTTEAFF. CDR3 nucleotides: TGTGCCAGCAGTGAACTCCTGGGAGGTACTACTGAAGCTTTCTTT.

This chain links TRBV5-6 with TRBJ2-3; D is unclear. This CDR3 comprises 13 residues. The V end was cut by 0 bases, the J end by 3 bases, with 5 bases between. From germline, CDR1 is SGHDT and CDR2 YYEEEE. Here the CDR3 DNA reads TGTGCCAGCAGCTTGGAAAGGACAGATACGCAGTATTTT. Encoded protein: CASSLERTDTQYF.

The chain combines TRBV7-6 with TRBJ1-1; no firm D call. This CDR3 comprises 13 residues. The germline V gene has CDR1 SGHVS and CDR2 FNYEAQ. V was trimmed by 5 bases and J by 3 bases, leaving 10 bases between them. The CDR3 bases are TGTGCCAGCAGCCCGATCGGTGACACTGAAGCTTTCTTT. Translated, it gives CASSPIGDTEAFF.

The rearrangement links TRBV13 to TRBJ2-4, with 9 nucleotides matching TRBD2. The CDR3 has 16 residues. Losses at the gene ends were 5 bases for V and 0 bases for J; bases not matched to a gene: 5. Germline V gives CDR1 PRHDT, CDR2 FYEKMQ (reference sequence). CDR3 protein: CASSPTSGLAKNIQYF. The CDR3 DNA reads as TGTGCCAGCAGCCCGACTAGCGGTCTAGCCAAAAACATTCAGTACTTC.

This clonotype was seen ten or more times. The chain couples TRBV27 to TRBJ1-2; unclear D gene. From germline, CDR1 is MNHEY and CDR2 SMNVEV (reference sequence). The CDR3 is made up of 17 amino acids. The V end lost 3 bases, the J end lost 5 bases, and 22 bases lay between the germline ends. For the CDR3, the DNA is TGTGCCAGCAGTTTGACCCATGAGCCTCGGGCCACTTATGGCTACACCTTC. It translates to CASSLTHEPRATYGYTF.

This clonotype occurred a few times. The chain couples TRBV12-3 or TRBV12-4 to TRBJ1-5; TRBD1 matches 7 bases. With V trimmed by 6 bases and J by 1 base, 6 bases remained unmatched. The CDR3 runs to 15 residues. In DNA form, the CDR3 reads TGTGCCAGCAGGTTACAGGGGCACAGCAATCAGCCCCAGCATTTT. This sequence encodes CASRLQGHSNQPQHF.

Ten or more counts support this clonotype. For the CDR3, the DNA is TGTGCCAGCAGTTTAGGTACAGGGGGCGTCGGGGAGCTGTTTTTT. Its protein is CASSLGTGGVGELFF. The J gene is TRBJ2-2, the V gene TRBV12-3 or TRBV12-4, with 9 bases identical to TRBD1. The CDR3 is 15 residues long. J gave up 7 bases and V 1 base, and 4 bases lay outside the gene matches.

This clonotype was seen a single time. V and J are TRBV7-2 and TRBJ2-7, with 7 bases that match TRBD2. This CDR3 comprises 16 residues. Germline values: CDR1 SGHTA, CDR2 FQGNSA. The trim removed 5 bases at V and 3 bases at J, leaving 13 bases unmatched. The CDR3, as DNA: TGTGCCAGCAGCCCAAGATCGCAGCGGGGCTACTACGAGCAGTACTTC. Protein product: CASSPRSQRGYYEQYF. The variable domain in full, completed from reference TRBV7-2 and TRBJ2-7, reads GAGVSQSPSNKVTEKGKDVELRCDPISGHTALYWYRQSLGQGLEFLIYFQGNSAPDKSGLPSDRFSAERTGGSVSTLTIQRTQQEDSAVYLCASSPRSQRGYYEQYFGPGTRLTVT.